This T cell receptor beta chain was recovered during a study of CD8+CD57+ T cells in acquired aplastic anemia. Study outcomes and limitations: Researchers report that approximately 28 CD8+ CDR3 sequences appeared in both patients and controls.

TCR beta VDJ and CDR3 profiles were obtained from a genomic DNA template. From the reads, TCRdb called clonotypes with MiXCR, one entry per CDR3 protein. The data show approximately 190,000 distinct CDR3 sequences, with 55% to 70% seen just once and 35% to 55% held by the top ten. Germline V gene sequence: CDR1 DFQATT, CDR2 SNEGSKA (reference sequence). V shed 3 bases and J 5 bases; nucleotides not matched to a gene: 3. CDR3 length: 12 residues. This clonotype showed up just a few times. What it recognizes is unknown. Sequencing used sorted CD4+, CD8+, or CD8+CD57+ T cells (not recorded which) from PBMCs. The genes are TRBV20-1 and TRBJ2-5, with TRBD2 identical over 7 bases. This receptor was taken from a human donor with severe aplastic anemia or a healthy control (not recorded which). CDR3 region: CSARGGGETQYF. The CDR3 nucleotides are TGCAGTGCTAGGGGGGGAGGGGAGACCCAGTACTTC.